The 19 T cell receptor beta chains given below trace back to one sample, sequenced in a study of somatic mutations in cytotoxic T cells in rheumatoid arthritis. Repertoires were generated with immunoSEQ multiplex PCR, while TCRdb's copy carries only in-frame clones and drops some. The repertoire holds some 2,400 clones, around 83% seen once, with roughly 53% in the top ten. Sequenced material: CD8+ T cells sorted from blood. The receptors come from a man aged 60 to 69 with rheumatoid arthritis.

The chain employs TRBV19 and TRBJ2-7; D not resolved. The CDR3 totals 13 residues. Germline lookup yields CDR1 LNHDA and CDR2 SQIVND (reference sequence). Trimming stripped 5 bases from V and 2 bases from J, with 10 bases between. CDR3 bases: TGTGCCAGTAGTTTCAGTGGCACCTACGAGCAGTACTTC. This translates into CASSFSGTYEQYF.

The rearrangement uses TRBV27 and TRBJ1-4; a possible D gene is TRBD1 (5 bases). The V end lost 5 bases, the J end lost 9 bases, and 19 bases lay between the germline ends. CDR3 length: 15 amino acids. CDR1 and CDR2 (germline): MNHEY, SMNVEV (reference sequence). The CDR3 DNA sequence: TGTGCCAGCAGTCCCAACGGGGGTCTGGCCCAAAAACTGTTTTTT. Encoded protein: CASSPNGGLAQKLFF.

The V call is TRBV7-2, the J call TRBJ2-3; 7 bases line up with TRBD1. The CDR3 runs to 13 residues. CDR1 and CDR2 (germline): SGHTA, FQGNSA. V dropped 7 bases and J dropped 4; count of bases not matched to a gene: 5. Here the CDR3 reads CASNDRVADTQYF. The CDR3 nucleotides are TGTGCCAGCAACGACAGGGTCGCAGATACGCAGTATTTT. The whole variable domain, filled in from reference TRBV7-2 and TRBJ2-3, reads GAGVSQSPSNKVTEKGKDVELRCDPISGHTALYWYRQSLGQGLEFLIYFQGNSAPDKSGLPSDRFSAERTGGSVSTLTIQRTQQEDSAVYLCASNDRVADTQYFGPGTRLTVL.

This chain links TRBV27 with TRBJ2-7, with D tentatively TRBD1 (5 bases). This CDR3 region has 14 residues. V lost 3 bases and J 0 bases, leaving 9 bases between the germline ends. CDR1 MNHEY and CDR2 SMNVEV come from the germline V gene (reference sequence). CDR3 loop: CASSFAGYSYEQYF. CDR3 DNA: TGTGCCAGCAGTTTTGCAGGGTACTCCTACGAGCAGTACTTC.

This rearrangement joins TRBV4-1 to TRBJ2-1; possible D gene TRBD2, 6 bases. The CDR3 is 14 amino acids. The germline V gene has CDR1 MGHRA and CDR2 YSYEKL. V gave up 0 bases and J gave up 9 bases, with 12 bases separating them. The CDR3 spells CASSQDVERVEQFF. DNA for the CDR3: TGCGCCAGCAGCCAAGATGTTGAGCGGGTTGAGCAGTTCTTC.

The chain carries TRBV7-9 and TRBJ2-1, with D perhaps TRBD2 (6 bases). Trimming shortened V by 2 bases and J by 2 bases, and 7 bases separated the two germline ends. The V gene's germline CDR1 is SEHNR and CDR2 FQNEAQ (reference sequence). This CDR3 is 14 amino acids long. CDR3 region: CASSLPGAYNEQFF. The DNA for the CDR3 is TGTGCCAGCAGCTTACCGGGGGCCTACAATGAGCAGTTCTTC.

The CDR3 loop reads CASSPVGGPRFF. CDR3 DNA: TGTGCCAGCAGCCCCGTGGGGGGGCCCCGGTTCTTC. This rearrangement joins TRBV9 to TRBJ2-1; weak D call: TRBD2 (7 bases). Trimming removed 4 bases at V and 15 bases at J, with 17 bases between. Germline V gene sequence: CDR1 SGDLS, CDR2 YYNGEE. The CDR3 has 12 residues. The variable domain in full, with the rest retrieved from reference TRBV9 and TRBJ2-1, is DSGVTQTPKHLITATGQRVTLRCSPRSGDLSVYWYQQSLDQGLQFLIQYYNGEERAKGNILERFSAQQFPDLHSELNLSSLELGDSALYFCASSPVGGPRFFGPGTRLTVL.

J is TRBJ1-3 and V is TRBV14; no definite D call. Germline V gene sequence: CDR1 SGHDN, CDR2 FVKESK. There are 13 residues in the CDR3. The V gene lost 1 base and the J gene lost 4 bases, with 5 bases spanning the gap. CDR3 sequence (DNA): TGTGCCAGCAGCCAAGGTGCGGGAAACACCATATATTTT. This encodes CASSQGAGNTIYF.

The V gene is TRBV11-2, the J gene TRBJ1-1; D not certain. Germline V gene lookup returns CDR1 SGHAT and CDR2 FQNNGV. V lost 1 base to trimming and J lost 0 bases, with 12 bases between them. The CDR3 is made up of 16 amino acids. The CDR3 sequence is CASSLAFEQLNTEAFF. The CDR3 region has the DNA TGTGCCAGCAGCTTAGCGTTTGAACAGTTGAACACTGAAGCTTTCTTT.

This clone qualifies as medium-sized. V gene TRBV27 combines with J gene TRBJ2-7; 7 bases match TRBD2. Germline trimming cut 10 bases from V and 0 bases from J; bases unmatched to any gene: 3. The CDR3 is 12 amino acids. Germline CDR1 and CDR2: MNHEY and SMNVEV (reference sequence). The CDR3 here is CATGGSSYEQYF. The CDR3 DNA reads TGTGCCACGGGAGGCAGCTCCTACGAGCAGTACTTC.

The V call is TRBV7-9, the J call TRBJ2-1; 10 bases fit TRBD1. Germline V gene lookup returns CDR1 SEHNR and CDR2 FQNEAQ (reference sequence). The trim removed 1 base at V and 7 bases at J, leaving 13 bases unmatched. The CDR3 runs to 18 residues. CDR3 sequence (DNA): TGTGCCAGCAGCTTAGGCCTAAGAGGACAGGGGGTTGGGAATGAGCAGTTCTTC. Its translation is CASSLGLRGQGVGNEQFF.

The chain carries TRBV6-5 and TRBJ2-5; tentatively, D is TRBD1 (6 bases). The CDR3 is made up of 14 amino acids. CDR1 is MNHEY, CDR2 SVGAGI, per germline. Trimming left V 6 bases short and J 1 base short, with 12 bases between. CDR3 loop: CASRLLDSQETQYF. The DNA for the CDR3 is TGTGCCAGCAGGTTACTGGACAGCCAAGAGACCCAGTACTTC.

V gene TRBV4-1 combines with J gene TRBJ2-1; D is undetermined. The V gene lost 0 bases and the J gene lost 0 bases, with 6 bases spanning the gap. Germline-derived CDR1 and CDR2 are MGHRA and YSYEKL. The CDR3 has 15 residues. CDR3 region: CASSQEESSYNEQFF. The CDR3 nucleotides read TGCGCCAGCAGCCAAGAGGAGAGCTCCTACAATGAGCAGTTCTTC.

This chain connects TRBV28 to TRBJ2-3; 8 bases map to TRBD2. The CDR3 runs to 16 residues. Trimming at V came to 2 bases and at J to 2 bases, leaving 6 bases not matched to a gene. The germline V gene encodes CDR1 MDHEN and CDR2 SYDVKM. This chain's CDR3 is CASSLTAGENTDTQYF. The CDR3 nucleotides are TGTGCCAGCAGTTTAACAGCGGGGGAAAACACAGATACGCAGTATTTT.

The CDR3 here is CASSPIPGLGSEQYF. DNA for the CDR3: TGTGCCAGCAGTCCGATTCCGGGGTTAGGGTCCGAGCAGTACTTC. The rearrangement links TRBV2 to TRBJ2-7; tentatively, D is TRBD2 (5 bases). CDR3 length: 15 amino acids. In germline, CDR1 is SNHLY, CDR2 FYNNEI. V was trimmed by 5 bases and J by 6 bases, leaving 20 bases between them.

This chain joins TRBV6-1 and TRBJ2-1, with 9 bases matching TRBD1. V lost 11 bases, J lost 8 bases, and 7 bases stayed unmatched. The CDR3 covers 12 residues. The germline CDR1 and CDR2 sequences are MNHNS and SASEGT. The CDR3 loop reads CAGGGQGHEQFF. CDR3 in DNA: TGTGCCGGAGGAGGACAGGGGCATGAGCAGTTCTTC.

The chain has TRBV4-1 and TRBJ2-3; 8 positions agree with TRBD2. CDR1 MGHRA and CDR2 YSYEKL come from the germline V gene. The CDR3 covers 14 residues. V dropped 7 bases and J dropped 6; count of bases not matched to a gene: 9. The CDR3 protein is CASTLAGGADTQYF. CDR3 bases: TGCGCCAGCACTCTGGCGGGGGGCGCGGATACGCAGTATTTT.

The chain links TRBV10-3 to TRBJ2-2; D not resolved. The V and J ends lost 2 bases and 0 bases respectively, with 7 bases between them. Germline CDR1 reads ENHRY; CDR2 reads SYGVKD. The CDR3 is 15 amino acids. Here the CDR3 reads CAISETETNTGELFF. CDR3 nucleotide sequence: TGTGCCATCAGTGAGACGGAGACGAACACCGGGGAGCTGTTTTTT.

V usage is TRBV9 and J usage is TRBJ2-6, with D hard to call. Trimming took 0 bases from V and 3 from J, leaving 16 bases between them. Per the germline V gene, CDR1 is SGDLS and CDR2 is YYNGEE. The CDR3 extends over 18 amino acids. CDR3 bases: TGTGCCAGCAGCGTAGGGGCTACTGCCTTCGATGGGGCCAACGTCCTGACTTTC. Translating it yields CASSVGATAFDGANVLTF.